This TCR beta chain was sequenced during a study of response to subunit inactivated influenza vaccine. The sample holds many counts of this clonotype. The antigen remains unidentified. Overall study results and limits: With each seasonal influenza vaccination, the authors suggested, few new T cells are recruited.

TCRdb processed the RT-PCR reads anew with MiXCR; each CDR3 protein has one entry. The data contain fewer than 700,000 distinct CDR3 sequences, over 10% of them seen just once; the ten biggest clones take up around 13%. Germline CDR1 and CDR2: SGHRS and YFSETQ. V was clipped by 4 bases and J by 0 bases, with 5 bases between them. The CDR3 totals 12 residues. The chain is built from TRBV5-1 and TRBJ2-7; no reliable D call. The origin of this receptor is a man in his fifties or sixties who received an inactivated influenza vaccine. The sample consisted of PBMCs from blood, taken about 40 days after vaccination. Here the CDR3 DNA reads TGCGCCAGCAGCGTCGGCTCCTACGAGCAGTACTTC. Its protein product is CASSVGSYEQYF.